The 11 T cell receptor beta chains in this list originate from one sample, sequenced in a study of tumor-infiltrating lymphocytes in oesophageal squamous cell carcinoma. TCRdb itself ran the PCR reads through MiXCR, one entry per CDR3 protein. The data contain roughly 11,000 distinct CDR3 sequences, about three fifths of them seen just once; the ten biggest clones take up approximately 35%. The sequencing sample was made of esophageal tumor tissue. These receptors all stem from a male donor with esophageal squamous cell carcinoma.

The CDR3 loop reads CAISEGATTYEQYF. CDR3 DNA sequence: TGTGCCATCAGTGAAGGTGCCACCACCTACGAGCAGTACTTC. The gene calls are TRBV10-3 and TRBJ2-5, with no clear D. The last part of the DNA fits TRBJ2-7 better; the J call may be wrong. The CDR3 covers 14 residues. In germline, CDR1 is ENHRY, CDR2 SYGVKD.

This chain uses TRBV12-3 or TRBV12-4 with TRBJ2-3; 8 bases align to TRBD2. TRBJ2-5 explains the end of the DNA better; the J call may be wrong. CDR3 length: 14 amino acids. CDR3 loop: CASSPGGPVETQYF. CDR3 bases: TGTGCCAGCAGTCCGGGGGGGCCGGTGGAGACCCAGTACTTC.

V gene TRBV7-3 combines with J gene TRBJ2-3; possibly TRBD1 for D (6 bases). Germline V gene lookup returns CDR1 SGHTA and CDR2 FQGTGA. There are 15 residues in the CDR3. V lost 4 bases, J lost 1 base, and 12 bases lay in between. The CDR3 DNA sequence: TGTGCCAGCAGCTACTACAGGGAGTGCACAGATACGCAGTATTTT. Its translation is CASSYYRECTDTQYF.

About this clonotype: This clone may be a read error of a much larger clone one base away. The chain uses TRBV7-2 and TRBJ1-2; no firm D call. CDR3 length: 15 amino acids. The V gene's germline CDR1 is SGHTA and CDR2 FQGNSA. This CDR3 is CVSSVGQITDYGYTF. The CDR3 nucleotides read TGTGTCAGCAGCGTCGGGCAGATAACGGACTATGGCTACACCTTC.

This chain connects TRBV6-2 or TRBV6-3 to TRBJ2-6; 11 positions match TRBD1. Gene TRBJ2-7 matches the end of the DNA better, so the J call may be wrong. The CDR3 is made up of 14 amino acids. Germline-derived CDR1 and CDR2 are MNHEY and SVGEGT. The CDR3 DNA is TGTGCCAGCAGGGGGGACAGGGGGATTTACGAGCAGTACTTC. Its protein product is CASRGDRGIYEQYF.

This clonotype was detected only once. Likely a read error: the CDR3 ends without its conserved phenylalanine or tryptophan. It is unclear where the CDR3 begins or ends on the DNA, so no DNA is shown, and the CDR3 is as TCRdb lists it. V is TRBV6-8 and J is TRBJ2-1; TRBD1, as called in the table, went unchecked against the DNA. The CDR3 length is 15 residues, termini included. From germline, CDR1 is MNHGY and CDR2 SAAAGT. CDR3 protein: CASSYGRKETQYFGA.

The rearrangement uses TRBV7-2 and TRBJ2-4; 8 bases are a match to TRBD2. The DNA end favors TRBJ2-1, so the J call may be wrong. CDR3 length equals 15 residues. CDR1 and CDR2 (germline): SGHTA, FQGNSA. The CDR3 region is CASSLSSGGNNEQFF. The CDR3 DNA reads as TGTGCCAGCAGCCTCTCGAGCGGGGGTAACAATGAGCAGTTCTTC.

The V gene is TRBV24-1, the J gene TRBJ2-5; perhaps TRBD2 as D (5 bases). The ends were cut back, 7 bases at V and 4 bases at J, with 15 bases in the middle. CDR3 length: 14 amino acids. Germline CDR1 is KGHDR and CDR2 is SFDVKD. The CDR3 sequence: CATSEPLGGETQYF. As DNA, the CDR3 is TGTGCCACCAGCGAACCCCTTGGAGGAGAGACCCAGTACTTC.

This clonotype was seen just once. The CDR3 region is CASSLEGYYGYTF. The CDR3 region has the DNA TGTGCCAGCAGTTTAGAGGGGTACTATGGCTACACCTTC. The J gene is TRBJ2-7, the V gene TRBV27, with D possibly matching TRBD1 (5 bases). The J call is doubtful: the DNA matches TRBJ1-2 better. Germline V CDR1 and CDR2: MNHEY, SMNVEV (reference sequence). CDR3 length: 13 residues.

Comments on this clonotype: One end of the junction fails to match germline, which may point to a read error. The chain uses TRBV5-3 and TRBJ2-3, with 10 bases identical to TRBD2. TRBV5-3 is recorded as an ORF, its role being uncertain. The CDR3 has 17 amino acids. CDR3 sequence reads: CASSFISGGDNTDTQYF. The CDR3 nucleotides are TGTGCCAGCAGCTTCATCAGCGGGGGGGACAACACAGATACGCAGTATTTT.

The chain couples TRBV7-6 to TRBJ2-1, with 9 bases aligning to TRBD1. CDR1 and CDR2 (germline): SGHVS, FNYEAQ. V gave up 4 bases and J gave up 7 bases; unmatched junction bases: 8. The CDR3 runs 15 residues. The CDR3 region has the DNA TGTGCCAGCAGCTCACCGGGACAGGGTCTAAATGAGCAGTTCTTC. Translation gives CASSSPGQGLNEQFF.